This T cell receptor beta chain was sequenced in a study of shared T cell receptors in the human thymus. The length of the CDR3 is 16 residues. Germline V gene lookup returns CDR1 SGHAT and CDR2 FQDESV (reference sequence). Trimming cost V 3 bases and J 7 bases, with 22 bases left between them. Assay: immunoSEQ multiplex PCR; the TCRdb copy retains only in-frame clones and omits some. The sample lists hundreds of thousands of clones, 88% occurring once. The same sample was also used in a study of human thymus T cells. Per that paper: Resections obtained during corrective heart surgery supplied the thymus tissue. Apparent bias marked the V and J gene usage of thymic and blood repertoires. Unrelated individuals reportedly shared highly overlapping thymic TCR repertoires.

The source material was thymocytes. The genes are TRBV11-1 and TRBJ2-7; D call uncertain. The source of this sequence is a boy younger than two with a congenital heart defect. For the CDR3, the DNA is TGTGCCAGCAGCTTTTCGCCGGGTCCTCGTCACTCAGAGCAGTACTTC. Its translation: CASSFSPGPRHSEQYF.